The clone carrying this T cell receptor (beta chain) was seen more than once but under ten times. Its antigen is not identified. Time point indicated: pre-sensitization, week 0. The treatment is: therapeutic diphenylcyclopropenone sensitization with weekly scalp DPC. It was the library that attached unique molecular identifiers to individual cDNA molecules. TCRdb called the RACE reads again in MiXCR, with one record for every CDR3 protein. The repertoire has about 270,000 distinct CDR3 sequences, roughly 7.4% of them found once; the top ten carry more than 0.95%. With 4 bases removed from V and 2 bases from J, the gap between germline ends came to 14 bases. The length of the CDR3 is 15 residues. The V gene's germline CDR1 is MNHEY and CDR2 SMNVEV (reference sequence). This specimen comes from a study of human T cells and chemical hapten exposure. Study-wide points: Among expanded TCRs, significantly more large CDR3 similarity clusters formed than among controls.

This receptor was identified in a man between 18 and 29 years old with alopecia areata. Some clones in this sample may be carry-over from other donors' samples. The rearrangement links TRBV27 to TRBJ1-2, with a weak D call TRBD1 (5 bases). Sample: whole blood, taken in connection with sensitization to the hapten diphenylcyclopropenone (DPC). This CDR3 reads CASSSLGRVNYGYTF. CDR3 in DNA: TGTGCCAGCAGTTCACTGGGGCGGGTGAACTATGGCTACACCTTC.